The source of this T cell receptor (beta chain) is a study of blood T cell repertoires in COVID-19. The wider study: Acute-phase and convalescent COVID-19 samples originated in the United States, Italy and Spain. The cDNA or gDNA used as material had been derived from T cells, B-cell-depleted T cells, or PBMCs.

The data were produced by immunoSEQ multiplex PCR, yet TCRdb's version contains in-frame clones alone and is incomplete. This sample has over 300,000 clones, with 83% found just once. This CDR3 comprises 15 residues. The V and J ends lost 2 bases and 4 bases, in that order; junction bases with no gene match: 4. Germline CDR1 and CDR2: MNHEY and SMNVEV (reference sequence). J is TRBJ2-5 and V is TRBV27, with TRBD2 identical over 10 bases. What was sequenced was peripheral blood. This clonotype was sampled from a woman aged 45-65 years with acute or convalescent COVID-19. In DNA, the CDR3 is TGTGCCAGCAGTTTACGAGCGGGGGGGGGAGAGACCCAGTACTTC. Translated, it gives CASSLRAGGGETQYF.